This entry is about one TCR beta chain. Its antigen remains unidentified. This specimen comes from a study of CD8 T cells in ankylosing spondylitis. Via MiXCR, TCRdb re-called the 5' RACE reads, giving one row per CDR3 protein. The sample yields 250,000 to 300,000 distinct CDR3 sequences, about 20% seen once. Findings of the study overall: Characteristic of ankylosing spondylitis blood, it appeared, was a TCR beta motif comprising about 8 highly homologous variants. Disease-linked clones reportedly showed significant enrichment in matched ankylosing spondylitis synovial fluid.

CDR1 SQVTM and CDR2 ANQGSEA come from the germline V gene. The ends were cut back, 6 bases at V and 7 bases at J, with 15 bases in the middle. The CDR3 totals 12 residues. The chain joins TRBV29-1 to TRBJ1-2; D gene ambiguous. This receptor was identified in a male donor with ankylosing spondylitis or in good health (not recorded which). Source material: blood, either unsorted or a sorted T cell fraction (not recorded which). CDR3 region: CSVADGGSGYTF. CDR3 sequence (DNA): TGCAGCGTAGCAGATGGAGGGTCTGGCTACACCTTC.